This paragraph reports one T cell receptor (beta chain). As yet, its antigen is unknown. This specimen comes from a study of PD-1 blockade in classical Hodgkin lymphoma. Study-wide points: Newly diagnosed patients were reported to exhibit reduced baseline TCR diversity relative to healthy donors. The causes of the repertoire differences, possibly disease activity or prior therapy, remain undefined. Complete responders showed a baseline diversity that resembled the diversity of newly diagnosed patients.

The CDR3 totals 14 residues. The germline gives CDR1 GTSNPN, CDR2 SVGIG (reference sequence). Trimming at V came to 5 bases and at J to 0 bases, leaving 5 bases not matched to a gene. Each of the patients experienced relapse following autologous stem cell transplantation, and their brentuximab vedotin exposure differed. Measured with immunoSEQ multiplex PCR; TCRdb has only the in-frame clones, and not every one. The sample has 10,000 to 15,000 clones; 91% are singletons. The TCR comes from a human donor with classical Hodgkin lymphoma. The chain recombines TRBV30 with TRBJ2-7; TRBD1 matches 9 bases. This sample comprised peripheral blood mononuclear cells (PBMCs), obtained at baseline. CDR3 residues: CAWSGQGSSYEQYF. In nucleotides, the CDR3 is TGTGCCTGGTCGGGACAGGGAAGCTCCTACGAGCAGTACTTC. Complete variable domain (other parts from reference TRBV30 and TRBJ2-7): SQTIHQWPATLVQPVGSPLSLECTVEGTSNPNLYWYRQAAGRGLQLLFYSVGIGQISSEVPQNLSASRPQDRQFILSSKKLLLSDSGFYLCAWSGQGSSYEQYFGPGTRLTVT.